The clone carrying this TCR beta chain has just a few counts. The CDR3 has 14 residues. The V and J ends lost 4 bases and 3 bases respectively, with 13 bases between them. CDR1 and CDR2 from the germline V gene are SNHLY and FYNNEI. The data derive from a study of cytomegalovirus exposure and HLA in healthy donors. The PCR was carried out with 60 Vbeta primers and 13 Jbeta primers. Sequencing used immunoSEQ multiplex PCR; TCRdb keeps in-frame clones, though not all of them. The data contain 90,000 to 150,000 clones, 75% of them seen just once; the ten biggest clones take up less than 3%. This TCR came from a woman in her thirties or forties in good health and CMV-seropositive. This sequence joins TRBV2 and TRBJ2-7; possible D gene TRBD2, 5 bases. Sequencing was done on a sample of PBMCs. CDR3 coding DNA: TGTGCCAGCAGTGGGACGGACGAGGGCTACGAGCAGTACTTC. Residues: CASSGTDEGYEQYF.